These 8 T cell receptor beta chains came from one sample sequenced in a study of persistence of HIV-infected CD4 T cells. These receptors are not linked to any known antigen. Stimulation used about 10 ug/mL lysate from CMV-infected fibroblasts. CD40L/CD69 double-negative CD45RO-high memory CD4+ T cells were collected. Sequencing used immunoSEQ version 4 in survey mode. The protocol was immunoSEQ multiplex PCR, while the TCRdb copy is restricted to in-frame clones and leaves out a portion. This table has approximately 30,000 clones, roughly 86% appearing once. Sample: CD4+ T cells sorted from PBMCs after approximately 19-hour stimulation, taken from a patient who received antiretroviral therapy. Every receptor here comes from an adult man with HIV who was CMV-seropositive.

The chain has TRBV9 and TRBJ2-1; D possibly corresponds to TRBD2 (5 bases). Trimming shortened V by 0 bases and J by 3 bases, and 16 bases separated the two germline ends. Germline V CDR1 and CDR2: SGDLS, YYNGEE. This CDR3 is built from 17 residues. The CDR3 nucleotides read TGTGCCAGCAGCGTAGCCCATGGTGAGCGGAACTACAATGAGCAGTTCTTC. It is translated as CASSVAHGERNYNEQFF.

The chain has TRBV9 and TRBJ2-3; D not certain. Between the trimmed V and J ends, which lost 0 bases and 6 bases, there was a span of 5 bases. The CDR3 is 12 residues long. CDR1 and CDR2 (germline): SGDLS, YYNGEE. The CDR3 DNA is TGTGCCAGCAGCGTAGAACTGGATACGCAGTATTTT. Protein sequence: CASSVELDTQYF.

The chain has TRBV3-1 (or the pseudogene TRBV3-2) and TRBJ2-2; 10 nucleotides align to TRBD1. In germline, CDR1 is LGHDT, CDR2 YNNKEL (reference sequence). CDR3 size: 14 residues. After removal of 6 bases from V and 7 bases from J, the junction contained 5 bases not matched to a gene. This chain's CDR3 is CASRAGTGDGELFF. CDR3 in DNA: TGTGCCAGCAGAGCCGGGACAGGGGACGGGGAGCTGTTTTTT.

V and J are TRBV7-8 and TRBJ2-1; D not certain. The CDR3 runs 12 residues. Trimming shortened V by 0 bases and J by 6 bases, and 3 bases separated the two germline ends. The germline gives CDR1 SGHVS, CDR2 FQNEAQ. This CDR3 reads CASSLALNEQFF. CDR3 sequence (DNA): TGTGCCAGCAGCTTAGCTCTCAATGAGCAGTTCTTC.

In DNA, the CDR3 is TGCAGTGCTAACAGGGCCTACGAGCAGTACTTC. This gives the protein CSANRAYEQYF. V gene TRBV20-1 combines with J gene TRBJ2-7, with D possibly TRBD1 on 6 matching bases. The CDR3 is made up of 11 amino acids. The V end was cut by 4 bases, the J end by 2 bases, with 6 bases between. CDR1 is DFQATT and CDR2 is SNEGSKA in the germline V gene (reference sequence).

The V call is TRBV19, the J call TRBJ2-3; D remains ambiguous. Trimming took off 7 bases at V and 0 bases at J, with 11 bases between the two ends. Germline V lookup: CDR1 LNHDA, CDR2 SQIVND (reference sequence). This CDR3 contains 14 residues. For the CDR3, the DNA is TGTGCCAGTATTGACTCGCGGAGCACAGATACGCAGTATTTT. The encoded protein is CASIDSRSTDTQYF.

The chain has TRBV10-1 and TRBJ2-1; perhaps D is TRBD1 or TRBD2 (5 bases each). The germline V and J ends were trimmed by 2 bases and 5 bases, with 16 bases remaining between them. Germline V CDR1 and CDR2: WNHNN, SYGVQD (reference sequence). This CDR3 spans 16 amino acids. The CDR3, as DNA: TGCGCCAGCAGTGAGCCGGGCGAGGGGTCACACAATGAGCAGTTCTTC. Protein sequence: CASSEPGEGSHNEQFF.

The chain employs TRBV3-1 (or the pseudogene TRBV3-2) and TRBJ2-1; 8 bases match TRBD2. Germline CDR1 and CDR2: LGHDT and YNNKEL (reference sequence). The CDR3 is 16 amino acids. Trimming cost V 4 bases and J 4 bases; bases outside gene matches: 9. The CDR3 DNA reads as TGTGCCAGCAGCCTAAGAGGTAGCGGGGTGTACAATGAGCAGTTCTTC. Amino acids: CASSLRGSGVYNEQFF.